The rows below give T cell receptor beta chains drawn from one sample of a study of T-cell reconstitution after alpha-beta-depleted transplantation in children. One entry per CDR3 protein, called by TCRdb with MiXCR from the PCR reads. The profile shows about a million distinct CDR3 sequences, less than 30% of them singletons. The sample here was PBMCs, mostly from graft donor cells, taken 360 days after TCRalphabeta/CD19-depleted stem cell transplant. Source of these receptors: a boy younger than two who had a stem cell transplant for SCID, so the T cells may come from the graft donor. Each CDR3 is given without its conserved first and last residue. D genes are given only for firm matches. Clone size appears in some rows only: once, few, many, or a class for an expanded clone.

abundance	len	d_gene	v_gene	CDR3aa
few	12	-	TRBV29-1	SVIRNLNTGELF
few	12	-	TRBV2	ASRVDRSTDTQY
-	14	TRBD2	TRBV7-6	ASSATSGGLSYEQY
-	13	-	TRBV18	ASSPSQRTYNEQF
few	14	-	TRBV6-5	ASSPSRFAFSSPLH
once	11	-	TRBV29-1	SVARESGNTIY
few	12	-	TRBV5-1	ASSPGGSEETQY
few	11	-	TRBV28	ASREGTEETQY
few	11	-	TRBV5-1	ASSPPGRNTQY
few	13	-	TRBV5-1	ASSLVGMGSNEQF
-	13	TRBD1	TRBV7-9	ASSITGQGPETQY
few	16	TRBD2	TRBV28	ASSFPGLGVPTYNEQF
many	12	TRBD1	TRBV28	ASSLGDRLYEQY
-	10	-	TRBV5-6	ASSYGGNTIY
few	11	-	TRBV5-1	ASSFDMNTEAF
-	14	-	TRBV15	ATSRVPGRDTGELF
few	13	-	TRBV5-1	ASSLVPDGNQPQH
-	12	-	TRBV20-1	SARDPGHNYGYT
few	13	-	TRBV7-9	ASSLGGTLFYEQY
-	14	-	TRBV10-3	AIKLTGADSTDTQY
-	16	TRBD2	TRBV5-6	ASSSGGLAGKLHNEQF
few	12	-	TRBV29-1	SSKRGSHTDTQY
-	14	TRBD1	TRBV12-3/TRBV12-4	ASSVGTGVFNQPQH
-	12	-	TRBV6-5	ASSYSLGDNEQF
-	10	-	TRBV24-1	ATSATGYGYT
-	10	-	TRBV5-6	ASSRTAGLSF
few	14	TRBD1	TRBV18	ASSPLRTGVSYEQY
-	17	TRBD1	TRBV4-1	ASSQSPLGRGRGNTEAF
few	12	TRBD2	TRBV5-6	ASGGLGRDNEQF
-	13	-	TRBV6-2/TRBV6-3	ASSPSKVFNAEAF
-	11	-	TRBV2	ASSAGQGPEQY
-	11	-	TRBV6-2/TRBV6-3	ASSLQARWGYT
few	12	-	TRBV5-1	ASSSVRANDGYT
-	9	-	TRBV5-6	ASSVIGELF
-	11	TRBD1	TRBV12-3/TRBV12-4	ASSSGQLREQY
few	11	-	TRBV4-2	ASSQDLNLEAF
few	14	-	TRBV15	ATSSRGGRLNTEAF
few	10	-	TRBV20-1	SASPPPDTQY
-	10	-	TRBV20-1	SARSSRNEQY
-	13	TRBD2	TRBV10-3	AISEPREGQETQY
-	10	-	TRBV25-1	ASSEWGYEQF